The 5 T cell receptor beta chains listed next were all sequenced from one sample in a study of molecular identifiers for immune sequencing clone quantification. TCRdb reprocessed the PCR reads via MiXCR and lists one record per CDR3 protein. The sample records about half a million distinct CDR3 sequences, about a fifth being singletons. Input material: naive CD8+ T cells from blood, with Jurkat cell RNA spiked in. The subset is: FACS-sorted CD8+CD4-CCR7+CD45RA+ naive T cells. The receptors were sampled from a human donor in good health. Some libraries in this study had Jurkat cell RNA spiked in.

The CDR3 DNA reads TGTGCCAGCAGTTACTCGGCAGGGTGGAGCACCTACAATGAGCAGTTCTTC. Translation gives CASSYSAGWSTYNEQFF. This sequence joins TRBV6-5 and TRBJ2-1; D may be TRBD1 (5 bases). The germline CDR1 and CDR2 sequences are MNHEY and SVGAGI. This CDR3 is 17 amino acids long. V lost 0 bases to trimming and J lost 2 bases, with 14 bases between them.

This clonotype was recorded a few times. This chain links TRBV5-5 with TRBJ2-7; tentative D call: TRBD2 (6 bases). CDR1 is SGHKS, CDR2 YYEKEE, per germline (reference sequence). This CDR3 spans 15 amino acids. With 1 base removed from V and 3 bases from J, the gap between germline ends came to 14 bases. The CDR3 coding sequence is TGTGCCAGCAGCTTGAATTCCCGGGAGTTCTACGAGCAGTACTTC. Its translation: CASSLNSREFYEQYF.

The chain joins TRBV7-9 to TRBJ2-7; D possibly corresponds to TRBD1 (7 bases). CDR3 size: 15 residues. The V end lost 0 bases, the J end lost 7 bases, and 16 bases lay between the germline ends. Germline V gene sequence: CDR1 SEHNR, CDR2 FQNEAQ (reference sequence). The CDR3 DNA sequence: TGTGCCAGCAGCTTAGCGCAGGGGGGAGTGAAGGAGCAGTACTTC. This codes for CASSLAQGGVKEQYF.

This clonotype came up many times. The chain has TRBV5-1 and TRBJ2-5; 9 bases map to TRBD1. Trimming took 2 bases from V and 1 from J; bases not matched to a gene: 9. The germline gives CDR1 SGHRS, CDR2 YFSETQ. The CDR3 is made up of 17 amino acids. The CDR3 loop reads CASSLIVGQGGQETQYF. The DNA for the CDR3 is TGCGCCAGCAGCTTAATAGTGGGACAGGGAGGCCAAGAGACCCAGTACTTC. The full variable domain, rest sourced from reference TRBV5-1 and TRBJ2-5, is KAGVTQTPRYLIKTRGQQVTLSCSPISGHRSVSWYQQTPGQGLQFLFEYFSETQRNKGNFPGRFSGRQFSNSRSEMNVSTLELGDSALYLCASSLIVGQGGQETQYFGPGTRLLVL.

The chain carries TRBV7-9 and TRBJ2-7; no clear D. Germline values: CDR1 SEHNR, CDR2 FQNEAQ (reference sequence). The V end was cut by 5 bases, the J end by 2 bases, with 7 bases between. The length of the CDR3 is 12 residues. The CDR3 reads CASSPATYEQYF. For the CDR3, the DNA is TGTGCCAGCAGCCCAGCCACCTACGAGCAGTACTTC.